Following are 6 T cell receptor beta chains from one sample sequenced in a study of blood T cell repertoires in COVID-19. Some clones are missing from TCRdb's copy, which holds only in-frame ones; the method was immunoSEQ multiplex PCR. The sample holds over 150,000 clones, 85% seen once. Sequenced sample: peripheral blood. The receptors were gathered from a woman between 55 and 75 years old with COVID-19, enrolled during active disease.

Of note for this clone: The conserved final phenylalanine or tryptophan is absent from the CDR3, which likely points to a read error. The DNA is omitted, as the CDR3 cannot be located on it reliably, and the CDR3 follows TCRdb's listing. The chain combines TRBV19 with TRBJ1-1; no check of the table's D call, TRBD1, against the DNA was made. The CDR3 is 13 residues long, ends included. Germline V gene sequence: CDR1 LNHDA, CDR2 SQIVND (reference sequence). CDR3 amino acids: CASSMRGQLRKKV.

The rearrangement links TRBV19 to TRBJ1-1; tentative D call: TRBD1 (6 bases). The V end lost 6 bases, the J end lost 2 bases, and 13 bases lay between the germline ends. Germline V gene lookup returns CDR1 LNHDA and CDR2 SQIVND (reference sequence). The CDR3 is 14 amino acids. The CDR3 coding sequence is TGTGCCAGTAGGGAACAGGGTAGAAACACTGAAGCTTTCTTT. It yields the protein CASREQGRNTEAFF. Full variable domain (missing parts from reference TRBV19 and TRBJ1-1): DGGITQSPKYLFRKEGQNVTLSCEQNLNHDAMYWYRQDPGQGLRLIYYSQIVNDFQKGDIAEGYSVSREKKESFPLTVTSAQKNPTAFYLCASREQGRNTEAFFGQGTRLTVV.

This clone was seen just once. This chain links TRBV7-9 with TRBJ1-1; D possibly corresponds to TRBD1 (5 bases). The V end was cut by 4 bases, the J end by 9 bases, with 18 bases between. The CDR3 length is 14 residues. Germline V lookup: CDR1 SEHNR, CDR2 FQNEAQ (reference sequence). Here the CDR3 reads CASSSRGGRQKAFF. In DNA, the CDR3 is TGTGCCAGCAGCTCTCGGGGGGGACGGCAAAAAGCTTTCTTT.

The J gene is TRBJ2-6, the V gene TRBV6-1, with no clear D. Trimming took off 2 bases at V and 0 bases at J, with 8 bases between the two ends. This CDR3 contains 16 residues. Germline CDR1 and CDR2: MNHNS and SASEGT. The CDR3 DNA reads TGTGCCAGCAGTGAATCCAGACTCTCTGGGGCCAACGTCCTGACTTTC. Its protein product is CASSESRLSGANVLTF.

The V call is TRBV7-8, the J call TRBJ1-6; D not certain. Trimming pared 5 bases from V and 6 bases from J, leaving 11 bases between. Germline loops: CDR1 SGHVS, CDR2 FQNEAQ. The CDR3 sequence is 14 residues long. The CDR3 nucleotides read TGTGCCAGCAGCCTCCAAGCCGCTAATTCACCCCTCCACTTT. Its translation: CASSLQAANSPLHF.

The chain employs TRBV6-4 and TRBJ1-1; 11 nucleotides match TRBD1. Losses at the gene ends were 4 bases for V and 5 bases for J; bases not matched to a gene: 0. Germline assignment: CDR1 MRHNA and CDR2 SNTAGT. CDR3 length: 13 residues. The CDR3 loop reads CASSGDRGTEAFF. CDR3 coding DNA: TGTGCCAGCAGTGGGGACAGGGGGACTGAAGCTTTCTTT.